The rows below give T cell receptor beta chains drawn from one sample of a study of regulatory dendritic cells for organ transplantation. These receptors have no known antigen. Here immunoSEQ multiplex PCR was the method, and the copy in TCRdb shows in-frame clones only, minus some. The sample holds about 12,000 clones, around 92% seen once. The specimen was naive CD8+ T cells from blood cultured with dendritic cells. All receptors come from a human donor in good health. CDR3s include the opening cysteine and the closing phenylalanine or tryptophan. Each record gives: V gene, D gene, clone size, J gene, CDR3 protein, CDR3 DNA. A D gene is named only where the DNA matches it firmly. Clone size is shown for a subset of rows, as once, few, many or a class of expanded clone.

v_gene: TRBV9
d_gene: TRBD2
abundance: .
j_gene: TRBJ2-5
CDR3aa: CASSEEGLGGWDEQYF
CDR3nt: TGTGCCAGCAGCGAGGAGGGACTAGGCGGTTGGGATGAGCAGTACTTC

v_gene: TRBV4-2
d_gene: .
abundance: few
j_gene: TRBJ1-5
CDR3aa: CASSQDLGQPQHF
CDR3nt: TGTGCCAGCAGCCAAGATCTTGGGCAGCCCCAGCATTTT

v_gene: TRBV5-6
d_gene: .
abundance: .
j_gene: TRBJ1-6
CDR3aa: CASTPDSANSPLHF
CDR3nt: TGTGCCAGCACCCCAGACAGCGCCAATTCACCCCTCCACTTT

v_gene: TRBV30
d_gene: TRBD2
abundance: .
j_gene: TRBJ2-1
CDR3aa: CAWRELAGVNEQFF
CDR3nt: TGTGCCTGGAGAGAACTAGCGGGAGTTAATGAGCAGTTCTTC

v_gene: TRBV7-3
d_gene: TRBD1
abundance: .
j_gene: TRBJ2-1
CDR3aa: CASSQTGSSYNEQFF
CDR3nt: TGTGCCAGCAGCCAGACAGGGAGCTCCTACAATGAGCAGTTCTTC

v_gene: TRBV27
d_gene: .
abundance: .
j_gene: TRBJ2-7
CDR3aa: CASKMDPNSYEQYF
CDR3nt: TGTGCCAGCAAAATGGACCCAAATTCCTACGAGCAGTACTTC

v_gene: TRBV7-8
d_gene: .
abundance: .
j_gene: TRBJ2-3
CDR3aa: CASSLFVGGNPSTDTQYF
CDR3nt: TGTGCCAGCAGCTTATTTGTAGGCGGGAACCCTAGCACAGATACGCAGTATTTT

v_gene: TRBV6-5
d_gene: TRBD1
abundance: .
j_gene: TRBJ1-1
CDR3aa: CASSFGQDYTEAFF
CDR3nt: TGTGCCAGCAGCTTCGGACAGGATTACACTGAAGCTTTCTTT

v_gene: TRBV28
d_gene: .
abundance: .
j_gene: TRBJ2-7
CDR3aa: CASSLFLSSVLEQYF
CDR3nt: TGTGCCAGCAGTTTATTCCTCTCGAGTGTTCTCGAGCAGTACTTC

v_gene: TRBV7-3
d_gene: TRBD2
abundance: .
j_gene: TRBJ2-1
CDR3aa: CASSSIKGTSGGNYNEQFF
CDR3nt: TGTGCCAGCAGCTCGATCAAAGGGACTAGCGGGGGGAACTACAATGAGCAGTTCTTC

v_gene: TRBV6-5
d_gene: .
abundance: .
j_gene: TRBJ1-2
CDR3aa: CASSYSRELNYGYTF
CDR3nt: TGTGCCAGCAGTTACTCGAGGGAGCTTAACTATGGCTACACCTTC

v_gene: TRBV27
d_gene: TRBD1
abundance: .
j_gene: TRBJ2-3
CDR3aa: CASSLTGQGTDTQYF
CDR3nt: TGTGCCAGCAGTTTGACAGGACAGGGCACAGATACGCAGTATTTT

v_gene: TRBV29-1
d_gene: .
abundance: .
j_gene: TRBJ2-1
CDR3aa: CSVQGLSGEGYNEQFF
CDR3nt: TGCAGCGTTCAGGGATTAAGCGGAGAGGGCTACAATGAGCAGTTCTTC

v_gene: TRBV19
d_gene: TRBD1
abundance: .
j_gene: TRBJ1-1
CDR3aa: CASSISLDRGTEAFF
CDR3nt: TGTGCCAGTAGTATTTCCTTGGACAGGGGCACTGAAGCTTTCTTT

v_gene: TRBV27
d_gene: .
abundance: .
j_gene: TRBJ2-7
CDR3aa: CASSGGYEQYF
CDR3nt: TGTGCCAGCAGTGGAGGGTACGAGCAGTACTTC

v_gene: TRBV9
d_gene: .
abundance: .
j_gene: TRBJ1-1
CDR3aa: CASSEDKAFF
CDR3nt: TGTGCCAGCAGCGAAGACAAAGCTTTCTTT

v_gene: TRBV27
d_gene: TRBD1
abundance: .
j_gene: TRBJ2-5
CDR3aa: CASSFAGGLPETQYF
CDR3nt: TGTGCCAGCAGTTTCGCAGGGGGCCTCCCCGAGACCCAGTACTTC

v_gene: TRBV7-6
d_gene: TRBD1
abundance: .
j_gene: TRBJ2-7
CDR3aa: CASSLGDSPSYEQYF
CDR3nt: TGTGCCAGCAGCCTCGGGGACAGTCCCTCCTACGAGCAGTACTTC

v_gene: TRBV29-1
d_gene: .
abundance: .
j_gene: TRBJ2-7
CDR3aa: CSVDGGGGHEQYF
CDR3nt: TGCAGCGTTGATGGTGGGGGGGGGCACGAGCAGTACTTC

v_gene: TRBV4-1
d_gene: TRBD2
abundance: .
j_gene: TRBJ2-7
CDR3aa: CASSQASGNYEQYF
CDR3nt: TGCGCCAGCAGCCAGGCCAGCGGGAACTACGAGCAGTACTTC

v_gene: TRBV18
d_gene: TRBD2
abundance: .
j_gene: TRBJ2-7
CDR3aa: CASSPEVEREGHYEQYF
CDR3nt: TGTGCCAGCTCACCAGAAGTGGAGCGGGAGGGCCACTACGAGCAGTACTTC

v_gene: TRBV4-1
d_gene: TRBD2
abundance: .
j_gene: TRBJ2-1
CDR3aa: CASSQFSSGRGNEQFF
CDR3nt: TGCGCCAGCAGCCAGTTTTCTAGCGGGAGGGGAAATGAGCAGTTCTTC

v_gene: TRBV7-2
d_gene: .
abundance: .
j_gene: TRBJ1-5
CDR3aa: CASSFNSNQPQHF
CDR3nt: TGTGCCAGCAGCTTTAATAGCAATCAGCCCCAGCATTTT

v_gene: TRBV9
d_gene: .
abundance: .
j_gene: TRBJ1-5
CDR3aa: CASTSDGALNQPQHF
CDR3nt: TGTGCCAGCACCTCAGACGGGGCCCTAAATCAGCCCCAGCATTTT

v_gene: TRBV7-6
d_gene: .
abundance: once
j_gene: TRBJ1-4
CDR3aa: CASSPGPPGELFF
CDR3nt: TGTGCCAGCAGCCCAGGTCCCCCGGGGGAACTGTTTTTT

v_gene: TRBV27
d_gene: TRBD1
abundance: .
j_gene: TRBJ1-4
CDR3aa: CASSWTGATTNEKLFF
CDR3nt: TGTGCCAGCAGTTGGACAGGGGCGACAACTAATGAAAAACTGTTTTTT

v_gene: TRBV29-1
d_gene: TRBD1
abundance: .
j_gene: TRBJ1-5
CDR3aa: CSVIGQDQPQHF
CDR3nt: TGCAGCGTTATAGGACAGGATCAGCCCCAGCATTTT

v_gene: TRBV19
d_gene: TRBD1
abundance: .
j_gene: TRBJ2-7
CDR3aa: CASSPLLTGEYEQYF
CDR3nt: TGTGCCAGTAGTCCACTATTGACAGGGGAGTACGAGCAGTACTTC

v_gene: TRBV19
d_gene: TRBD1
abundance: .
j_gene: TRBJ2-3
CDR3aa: CASHERTGGTDTQYF
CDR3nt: TGTGCCAGTCACGAAAGGACAGGTGGGACAGATACGCAGTATTTT

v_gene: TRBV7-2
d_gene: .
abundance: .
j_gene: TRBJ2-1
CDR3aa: CASSSERVMPYNEQFF
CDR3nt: TGTGCCAGCAGCTCTGAGCGGGTAATGCCCTACAATGAGCAGTTCTTC

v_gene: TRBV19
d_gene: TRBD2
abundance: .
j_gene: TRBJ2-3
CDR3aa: CASSIRPGLAGGPWTDTQYF
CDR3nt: TGTGCCAGTAGTATACGGCCGGGACTAGCGGGAGGGCCTTGGACAGATACGCAGTATTTT

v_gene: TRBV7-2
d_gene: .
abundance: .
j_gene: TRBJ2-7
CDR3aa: CASSSAGDYEQYF
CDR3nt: TGTGCCAGCAGCTCGGCAGGGGACTACGAGCAGTACTTC

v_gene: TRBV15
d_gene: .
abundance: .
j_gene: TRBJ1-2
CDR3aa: CATSRAGPGYGYTF
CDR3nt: TGTGCCACCAGCAGAGCAGGGCCGGGCTATGGCTACACCTTC

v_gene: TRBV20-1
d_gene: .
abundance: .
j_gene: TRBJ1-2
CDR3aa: CSARDEGGYTF
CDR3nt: TGCAGTGCTAGAGATGAAGGGGGCTACACCTTC

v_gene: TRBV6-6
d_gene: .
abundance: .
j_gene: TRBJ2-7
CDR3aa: CASGEGEQYF
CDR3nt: TGTGCCAGCGGCGAAGGGGAGCAGTACTTC

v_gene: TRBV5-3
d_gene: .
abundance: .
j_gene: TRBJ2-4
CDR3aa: CARSTNRVTGAKNIQYF
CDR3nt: TGTGCCAGAAGCACCAACAGGGTAACGGGGGCCAAAAACATTCAGTACTTC

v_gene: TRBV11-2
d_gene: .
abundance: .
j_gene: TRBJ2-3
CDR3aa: CASSLDLTGWATTSTDTQYF
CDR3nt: TGTGCCAGCAGCTTAGATCTCACCGGGTGGGCTACAACTAGCACAGATACGCAGTATTTT

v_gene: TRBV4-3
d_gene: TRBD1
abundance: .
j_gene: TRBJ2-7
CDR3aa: CASSPGTGGGYEQYF
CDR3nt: TGCGCCAGCAGCCCTGGGACAGGGGGCGGGTACGAGCAGTACTTC

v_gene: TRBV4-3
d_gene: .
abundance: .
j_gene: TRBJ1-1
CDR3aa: CASSQGSRGTEAFF
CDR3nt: TGCGCCAGCAGCCAAGGGTCCCGGGGGACTGAAGCTTTCTTT

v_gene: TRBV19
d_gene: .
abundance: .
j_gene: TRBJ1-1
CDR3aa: CASSTVQGRNTEAFF
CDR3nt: TGTGCCAGTAGTACAGTACAGGGCCGGAATACTGAAGCTTTCTTT

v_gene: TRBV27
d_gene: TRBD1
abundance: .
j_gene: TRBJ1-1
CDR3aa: CASSTNRGVGTEAFF
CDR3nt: TGTGCCAGCAGTACAAACAGGGGTGTAGGAACTGAAGCTTTCTTT

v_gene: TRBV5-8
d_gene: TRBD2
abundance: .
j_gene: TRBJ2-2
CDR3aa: CASSLLAANTGELFF
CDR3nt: TGTGCCAGCAGCTTACTAGCGGCGAACACCGGGGAGCTGTTTTTT

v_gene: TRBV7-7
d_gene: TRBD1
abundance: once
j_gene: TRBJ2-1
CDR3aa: CATTGTVYNEQFF
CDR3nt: TGTGCTACCACCGGGACAGTTTACAATGAGCAGTTCTTC

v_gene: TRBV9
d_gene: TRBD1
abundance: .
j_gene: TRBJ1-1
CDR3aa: CASSGGQGMNTEAFF
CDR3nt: TGTGCCAGCAGCGGTGGACAGGGGATGAACACTGAAGCTTTCTTT

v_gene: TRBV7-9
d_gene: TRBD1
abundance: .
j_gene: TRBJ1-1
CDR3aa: CASSFPDRGDTEAFF
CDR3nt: TGTGCCAGCAGCTTCCCGGACAGGGGGGACACTGAAGCTTTCTTT

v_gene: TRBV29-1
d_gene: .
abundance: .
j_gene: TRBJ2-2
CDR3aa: CSVDTGTGELFF
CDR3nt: TGCAGCGTGGATACAGGGACCGGGGAGCTGTTTTTT

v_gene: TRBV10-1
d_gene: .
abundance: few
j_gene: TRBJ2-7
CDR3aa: CASSESGVGEQYF
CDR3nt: TGCGCCAGCAGTGAGTCCGGGGTCGGCGAGCAGTACTTC

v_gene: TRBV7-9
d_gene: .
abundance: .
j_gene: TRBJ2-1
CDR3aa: CASSEGGFTNEQFF
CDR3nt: TGTGCCAGCAGCGAAGGCGGGTTTACCAATGAGCAGTTCTTC

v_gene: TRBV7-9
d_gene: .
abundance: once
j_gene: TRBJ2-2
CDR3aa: CASSHREGAAGELFF
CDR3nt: TGTGCCAGCAGCCACAGGGAAGGTGCCGCCGGGGAGCTGTTTTTT

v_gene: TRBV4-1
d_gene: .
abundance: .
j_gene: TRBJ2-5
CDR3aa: CASSQEIQIMGKTQYF
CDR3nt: TGCGCCAGCAGCCAAGAGATCCAGATTATGGGGAAGACCCAGTACTTC